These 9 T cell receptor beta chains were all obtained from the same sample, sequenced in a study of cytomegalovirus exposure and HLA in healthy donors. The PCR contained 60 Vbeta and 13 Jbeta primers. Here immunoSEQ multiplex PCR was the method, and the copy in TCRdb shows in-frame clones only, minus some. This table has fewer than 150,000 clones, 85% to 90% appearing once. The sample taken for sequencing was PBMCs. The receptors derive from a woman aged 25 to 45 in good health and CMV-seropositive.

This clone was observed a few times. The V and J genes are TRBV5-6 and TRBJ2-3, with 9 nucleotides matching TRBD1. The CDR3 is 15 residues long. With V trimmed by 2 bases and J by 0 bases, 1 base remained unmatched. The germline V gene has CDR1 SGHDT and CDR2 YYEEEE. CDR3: CASSLQGASTDTQYF. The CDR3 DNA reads TGTGCCAGCAGCTTACAGGGGGCGAGCACAGATACGCAGTATTTT.

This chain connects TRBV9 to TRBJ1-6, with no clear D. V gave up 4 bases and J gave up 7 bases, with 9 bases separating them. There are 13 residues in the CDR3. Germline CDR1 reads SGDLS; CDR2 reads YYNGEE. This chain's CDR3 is CASSQTGNSPLHF. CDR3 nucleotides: TGTGCCAGCAGCCAGACGGGGAATTCACCCCTCCACTTT.

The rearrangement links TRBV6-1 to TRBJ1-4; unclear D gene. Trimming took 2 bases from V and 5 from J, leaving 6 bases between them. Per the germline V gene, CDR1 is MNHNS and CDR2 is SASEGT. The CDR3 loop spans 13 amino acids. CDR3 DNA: TGTGCCAGCAGTGAAAACGAGAATGAAAAACTGTTTTTT. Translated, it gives CASSENENEKLFF.

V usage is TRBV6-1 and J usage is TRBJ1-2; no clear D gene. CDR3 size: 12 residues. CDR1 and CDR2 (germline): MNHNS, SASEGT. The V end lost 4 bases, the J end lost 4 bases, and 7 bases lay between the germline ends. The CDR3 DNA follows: TGTGCCAGCAGTGGGCTTCTCTATGGCTACACCTTC. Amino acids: CASSGLLYGYTF.

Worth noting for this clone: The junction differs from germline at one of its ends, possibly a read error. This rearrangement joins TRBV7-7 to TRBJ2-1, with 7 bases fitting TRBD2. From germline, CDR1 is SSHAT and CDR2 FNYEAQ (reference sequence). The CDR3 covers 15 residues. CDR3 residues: CASSSLREGLNEQFF. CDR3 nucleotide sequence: TGTGCTAGCAGCTCCCTGAGGGAGGGTTTAAATGAGCAGTTCTTC.

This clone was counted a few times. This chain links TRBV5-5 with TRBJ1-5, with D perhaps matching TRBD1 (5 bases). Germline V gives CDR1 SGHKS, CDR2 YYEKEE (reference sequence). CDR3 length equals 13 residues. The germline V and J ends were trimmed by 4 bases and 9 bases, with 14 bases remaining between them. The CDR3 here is CASSGEGTGPQHF. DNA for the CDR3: TGTGCCAGCAGCGGGGAGGGGACGGGGCCCCAGCATTTT.

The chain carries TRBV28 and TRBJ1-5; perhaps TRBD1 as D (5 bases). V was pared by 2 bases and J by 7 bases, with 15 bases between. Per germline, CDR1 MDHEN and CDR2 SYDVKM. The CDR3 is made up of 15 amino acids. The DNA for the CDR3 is TGTGCCAGCAGTTTAAATGAAGGGGCAGGGCAGCCCCAGCATTTT. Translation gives CASSLNEGAGQPQHF.

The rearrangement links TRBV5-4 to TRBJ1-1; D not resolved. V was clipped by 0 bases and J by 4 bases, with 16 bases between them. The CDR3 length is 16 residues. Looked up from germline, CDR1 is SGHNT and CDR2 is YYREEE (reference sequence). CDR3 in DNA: TGTGCCAGCAGCTTGGATGGGAGGGCCGCGGGCACTGAAGCTTTCTTT. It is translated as CASSLDGRAAGTEAFF.

In DNA form, the CDR3 reads TGTGCCATCAGTGAGGCCAGGGAAGGTCAGCCCCAGCATTTT. It yields the protein CAISEAREGQPQHF. This chain joins TRBV10-3 and TRBJ1-5, with D perhaps matching TRBD1 (5 bases). With 2 bases removed from V and 6 bases from J, the gap between germline ends came to 11 bases. This CDR3 is built from 14 residues. CDR1 and CDR2 (germline): ENHRY, SYGVKD.